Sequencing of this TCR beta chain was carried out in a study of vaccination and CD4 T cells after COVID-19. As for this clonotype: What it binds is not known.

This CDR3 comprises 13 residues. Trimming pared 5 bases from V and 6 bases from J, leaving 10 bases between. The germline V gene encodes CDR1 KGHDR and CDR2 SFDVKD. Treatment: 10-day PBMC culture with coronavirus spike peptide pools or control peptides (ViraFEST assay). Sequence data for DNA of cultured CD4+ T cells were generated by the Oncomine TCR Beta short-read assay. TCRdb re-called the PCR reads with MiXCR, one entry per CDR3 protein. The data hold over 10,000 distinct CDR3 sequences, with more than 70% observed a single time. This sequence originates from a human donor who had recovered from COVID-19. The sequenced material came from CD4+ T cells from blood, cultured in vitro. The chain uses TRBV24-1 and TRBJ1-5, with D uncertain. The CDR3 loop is CATSAQFGQPQHF. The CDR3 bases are TGTGCCACCAGTGCCCAGTTCGGTCAGCCCCAGCATTTT.